Following are 28 T cell receptor beta chains from one sample sequenced in a study of shared clonotypes between healthy human individuals. The repertoire was sequenced with immunoSEQ multiplex PCR; TCRdb's copy has only in-frame clones and lacks some. The sample carries roughly 530,000 clones, 90% to 96% recorded once. The sample was naive CD4+ T cells sorted from blood. Subset given: CD45RA+ positively selected. These receptors were obtained from a woman in her thirties in good health.

The chain links TRBV7-9 to TRBJ1-3; D ambiguous. CDR1 is SEHNR, CDR2 FQNEAQ, per germline (reference sequence). With 1 base removed from V and 2 bases from J, the gap between germline ends came to 9 bases. The CDR3 runs to 15 residues. The CDR3 nucleotides read TGTGCCAGCAGCTTAGTGCGATCCGCTGGAAACACCATATATTTT. This translates into CASSLVRSAGNTIYF.

V gene TRBV7-2 combines with J gene TRBJ1-1, with D possibly being TRBD1 (6 bases). The CDR3 is made up of 15 amino acids. Per the germline V gene, CDR1 is SGHTA and CDR2 is FQGNSA. V dropped 5 bases and J dropped 10 bases, with 23 bases sitting between them. In nucleotides, the CDR3 is TGTGCCAGCAGCCCTAATATTAACAGGGATGAGAGAGCTTTCTTT. This sequence encodes CASSPNINRDERAFF. Complete variable domain (other parts from reference TRBV7-2 and TRBJ1-1): GAGVSQSPSNKVTEKGKDVELRCDPISGHTALYWYRQSLGQGLEFLIYFQGNSAPDKSGLPSDRFSAERTGGSVSTLTIQRTQQEDSAVYLCASSPNINRDERAFFGQGTRLTVV.

This chain joins TRBV15 and TRBJ2-7, with D tentatively TRBD1 (6 bases). There are 17 residues in the CDR3. Trimming removed 4 bases from V and 1 base from J, with 20 bases in between. Germline assignment: CDR1 LNHNV and CDR2 YYDKDF (reference sequence). CDR3 sequence reads: CATSMDRGIMVSYEQYF. The CDR3 DNA reads as TGTGCCACCAGCATGGACAGAGGTATTATGGTTTCCTACGAGCAGTACTTC. The entire variable domain, with the rest obtained from reference TRBV15 and TRBJ2-7, is as follows: DAMVIQNPRYQVTQFGKPVTLSCSQTLNHNVMYWYQQKSSQAPKLLFHYYDKDFNNEADTPDNFQSRRPNTSFCFLDIRSPGLGDTAMYLCATSMDRGIMVSYEQYFGPGTRLTVT.

The chain uses TRBV5-1 and TRBJ2-7; no clear D. V lost 0 bases, J lost 4 bases, and 5 bases lay in between. Germline V gives CDR1 SGHRS, CDR2 YFSETQ. The CDR3 runs 12 residues. The CDR3 here is CASSLERYEQYF. CDR3 coding DNA: TGCGCCAGCAGCTTGGAGAGATACGAGCAGTACTTC.

The chain has TRBV7-2 and TRBJ2-5; the D is unclear. CDR1 is SGHTA, CDR2 FQGNSA, per germline. The V end was cut by 3 bases, the J end by 4 bases, with 15 bases between. This CDR3 is 15 amino acids long. This CDR3 reads CASSFDFSPGETQYF. The CDR3 region has the DNA TGTGCCAGCAGCTTCGATTTTTCCCCTGGAGAGACCCAGTACTTC.

This rearrangement joins TRBV4-1 to TRBJ2-5; unclear D gene. V lost 4 bases and J 5 bases, leaving 11 bases between the germline ends. The CDR3 runs to 13 residues. Germline V CDR1 and CDR2: MGHRA, YSYEKL. The CDR3 protein is CASSLSWTETQYF. Here the CDR3 DNA reads TGCGCCAGCAGCCTGTCCTGGACGGAGACCCAGTACTTC.

V gene TRBV4-1 combines with J gene TRBJ2-1, with D unclear. This CDR3 is 12 amino acids long. Trimming removed 4 bases from V and 15 bases from J, with 16 bases in between. The germline V gene encodes CDR1 MGHRA and CDR2 YSYEKL. Here the CDR3 DNA reads TGCGCCAGCAGCCGAAGACCGAGCTCACGGTTCTTC. It codes for CASSRRPSSRFF.

With regard to this clone: Other nucleotide sequences in the sample specify the same CDR3. The genes are TRBV18 and TRBJ2-5, with D perhaps matching TRBD1 (5 bases). Germline V gene data show CDR1 as KGHSH and CDR2 as LQKENI. V was cut by 0 bases and J by 1 base, with 9 bases left in between. CDR3 size: 15 residues. CDR3 sequence (DNA): TGTGCCAGCTCACCACCGGGCAGGGCCCAAGAGACCCAGTACTTC. As protein: CASSPPGRAQETQYF.

This clone has only one observation. The J gene is TRBJ2-7, the V gene TRBV11-3; no firm D call. Germline loops: CDR1 SGHNT, CDR2 YENEEA. The CDR3 is 15 amino acids. Trimming took 5 bases from V and 2 from J, leaving 16 bases between them. The CDR3 nucleotides are TGTGCCAGCAGCCCGAGCCCTGCCAAAACCTACGAGCAGTACTTC. Its protein is CASSPSPAKTYEQYF.

The chain has TRBV11-3 and TRBJ2-3, with TRBD1 identical over 9 bases. V shed 5 bases and J 0 bases; nucleotides not matched to a gene: 3. Germline CDR1 and CDR2: SGHNT and YENEEA. The CDR3 runs to 15 residues. CDR3 DNA: TGTGCCAGCAGCCTCGGACAGGGGAGCACAGATACGCAGTATTTT. This translates into CASSLGQGSTDTQYF.

The CDR3 loop is CASSLDRNGYTF. CDR3 DNA sequence: TGTGCCAGCAGCTTGGACAGGAACGGCTACACCTTC. The chain recombines TRBV5-4 with TRBJ1-2, with D tentatively TRBD1 (5 bases). Germline V gives CDR1 SGHNT, CDR2 YYREEE (reference sequence). Trimming pared 0 bases from V and 8 bases from J, leaving 8 bases between. The CDR3 length is 12 residues.

J is TRBJ1-5 and V is TRBV28; TRBD1 aligns across 8 bases. The CDR3 contains 16 residues. Germline trimming cut 2 bases from V and 3 bases from J; bases unmatched to any gene: 6. Germline V CDR1 and CDR2: MDHEN, SYDVKM. CDR3 bases: TGTGCCAGCAGTTTAAGGGACAGGTTTCCCAATCAGCCCCAGCATTTT. Its translation: CASSLRDRFPNQPQHF.

The chain couples TRBV30 to TRBJ2-5, with 8 bases fitting TRBD1. The J call is in doubt because the DNA end fits TRBJ2-7 better. CDR1 is GTSNPN and CDR2 is SVGIG in the germline V gene (reference sequence). The CDR3 runs to 13 residues. The CDR3 sequence: CAWSRQGRNEQYF. CDR3 coding DNA: TGTGCCTGGAGTCGACAGGGGCGCAACGAGCAGTACTTC.

The rearrangement joins TRBV5-1 to TRBJ2-7; no definite D call. Trimming removed 0 bases from V and 4 bases from J, with 5 bases in between. The CDR3 is 12 residues long. Germline V gives CDR1 SGHRS, CDR2 YFSETQ. The CDR3 DNA is TGCGCCAGCAGCTTGGAGAGTTACGAGCAGTACTTC. This codes for CASSLESYEQYF.

This clone was found a few times. This chain joins TRBV28 and TRBJ1-1; TRBD1 matches 9 bases. The CDR3 has 15 residues. The J segment lost 6 bases and the V segment lost 5 bases, leaving 10 bases of the junction unmatched. Germline CDR1 and CDR2: MDHEN and SYDVKM. CDR3 sequence reads: CASSTGGARSAEAFF. The CDR3 coding sequence is TGTGCCAGCAGTACAGGGGGCGCAAGGTCCGCTGAAGCTTTCTTT.

CDR3 in DNA: TGTGCCAGCACCCGACAGGGGGTTCAAGGCGAGCAGTACTTC. Translating it yields CASTRQGVQGEQYF. The rearrangement joins TRBV28 to TRBJ2-7, with 9 nucleotides matching TRBD1. With 7 bases clipped from V and 6 bases from J, the junction kept 10 bases outside the gene matches. The CDR3 spans 14 residues. CDR1 is MDHEN and CDR2 is SYDVKM in the germline V gene.

V usage is TRBV29-1 and J usage is TRBJ2-1; no clear D. The germline gives CDR1 SQVTM, CDR2 ANQGSEA. CDR3 size: 10 residues. V gave up 4 bases and J gave up 5 bases, with 3 bases separating them. CDR3 residues: CSVANNEQFF. CDR3 DNA sequence: TGCAGCGTTGCTAACAATGAGCAGTTCTTC.

This chain uses TRBV11-3 with TRBJ2-7; 7 positions agree with TRBD1. In germline, CDR1 is SGHNT, CDR2 YENEEA. The junction had 18 bases not matched to a gene; V was cut back by 3 bases and J by 4 bases. The CDR3 totals 18 residues. CDR3 amino acids: CASSFGPRQSQGSYEQYF. DNA for the CDR3: TGTGCCAGCAGCTTTGGACCCAGACAGTCACAGGGGTCGTACGAGCAGTACTTC.

This clone appeared once. The CDR3 region is CASSSTGSGYEKLFF. CDR3 sequence (DNA): TGTGCCAGCAGTTCAACAGGGAGTGGGTATGAAAAACTGTTTTTT. The chain combines TRBV28 with TRBJ1-4; D may be TRBD1 (6 bases). V lost 4 bases, J lost 6 bases, and 15 bases lay in between. The CDR3 covers 15 residues. Germline V gives CDR1 MDHEN, CDR2 SYDVKM.

This chain uses TRBV10-3 with TRBJ2-5, with TRBD1 as a possible D gene (6 bases). Germline CDR1 reads ENHRY; CDR2 reads SYGVKD. This CDR3 region has 16 residues. V was cut by 3 bases and J by 4 bases, with 18 bases left in between. DNA for the CDR3: TGTGCCATCAGTGACCCCGCGGAGGCAGGGGTAGAGACCCAGTACTTC. It yields the protein CAISDPAEAGVETQYF.

CDR3: CATSRDGEGRQPQHF. DNA of the CDR3: TGTGCCACCAGCAGAGATGGTGAGGGTCGGCAGCCCCAGCATTTT. The J gene is TRBJ1-5, the V gene TRBV15; no clear D gene. Germline values: CDR1 LNHNV, CDR2 YYDKDF (reference sequence). V lost 0 bases and J 7 bases, leaving 13 bases between the germline ends. The length of the CDR3 is 15 residues.

CDR3 DNA: TGTGCCAGCAGCTTAGAGGCGACAACTGGGACGCAGTATTTT. Translation gives CASSLEATTGTQYF. The V gene is TRBV11-3, the J gene TRBJ2-3; D remains ambiguous. The CDR3 is 14 residues long. With 0 bases removed from V and 9 bases from J, the gap between germline ends came to 13 bases. CDR1 and CDR2 (germline): SGHNT, YENEEA.

V and J are TRBV5-4 and TRBJ2-1, with D tentatively TRBD1 (5 bases). CDR1 is SGHNT and CDR2 is YYREEE in the germline V gene (reference sequence). CDR3 length equals 15 residues. In nucleotides, the CDR3 is TGTGCTATCCGTCTGGACACCCACAGTGGAAATGAGCAGTTCTTC. Translated: CAIRLDTHSGNEQFF. Full variable domain (missing parts from reference TRBV5-4 and TRBJ2-1): ETGVTQSPTHLIKTRGQQVTLRCSSQSGHNTVSWYQQALGQGPQFIFQYYREEENGRGNFPPRFSGLQFPNYSSELNVNALELDDSALYLCAIRLDTHSGNEQFFGPGTRLTVL.

The chain links TRBV28 to TRBJ1-5, with 9 bases fitting TRBD1. The V segment lost 3 bases and the J segment 2 bases; nucleotides outside the gene matches: 8. The CDR3 sequence is 17 residues long. Germline assignment: CDR1 MDHEN and CDR2 SYDVKM. The CDR3 here is CASSFHIGTGRNQPQHF. CDR3 nucleotides: TGTGCCAGCAGTTTTCATATAGGGACAGGGCGCAATCAGCCCCAGCATTTT.

The V and J genes are TRBV28 and TRBJ2-5, with 9 nucleotides matching TRBD1. This CDR3 region has 16 residues. V gave up 8 bases and J gave up 11 bases; unmatched junction bases: 21. CDR1 MDHEN and CDR2 SYDVKM come from the germline V gene. In DNA, the CDR3 is TGTGCCAGCGGACAGGGGTCGGCTAGCGGAGTGGGAGAGCAGTACTTC. Encoded protein: CASGQGSASGVGEQYF.

V gene TRBV6-6 combines with J gene TRBJ1-1, with TRBD1 identical over 9 bases. The V gene's germline CDR1 is MNHNY and CDR2 SVGAGI (reference sequence). V dropped 2 bases and J dropped 1; count of bases not matched to a gene: 2. The CDR3 has 15 residues. CDR3 sequence reads: CASSYGTGRNTEAFF. The CDR3 DNA sequence: TGTGCCAGCAGTTACGGGACAGGGAGGAACACTGAAGCTTTCTTT.

The chain employs TRBV4-1 and TRBJ1-2; D is perhaps TRBD1 (6 bases). V was pared by 2 bases and J by 1 base, with 14 bases between. Germline lookup yields CDR1 MGHRA and CDR2 YSYEKL. The CDR3 has 16 residues. CDR3 sequence: CASSQFATGGNYGYTF. Here the CDR3 DNA reads TGCGCCAGCAGCCAATTCGCGACAGGAGGTAACTATGGCTACACCTTC.

The chain carries TRBV18 and TRBJ1-1; the D gene is possibly TRBD1 (5 bases). The CDR3 totals 15 residues. V was pared by 0 bases and J by 1 base, with 9 bases between. Germline assignment: CDR1 KGHSH and CDR2 LQKENI. The CDR3 DNA reads TGTGCCAGCTCACCACCCTTCGGGGCGAACACTGAAGCTTTCTTT. Translated, it gives CASSPPFGANTEAFF.